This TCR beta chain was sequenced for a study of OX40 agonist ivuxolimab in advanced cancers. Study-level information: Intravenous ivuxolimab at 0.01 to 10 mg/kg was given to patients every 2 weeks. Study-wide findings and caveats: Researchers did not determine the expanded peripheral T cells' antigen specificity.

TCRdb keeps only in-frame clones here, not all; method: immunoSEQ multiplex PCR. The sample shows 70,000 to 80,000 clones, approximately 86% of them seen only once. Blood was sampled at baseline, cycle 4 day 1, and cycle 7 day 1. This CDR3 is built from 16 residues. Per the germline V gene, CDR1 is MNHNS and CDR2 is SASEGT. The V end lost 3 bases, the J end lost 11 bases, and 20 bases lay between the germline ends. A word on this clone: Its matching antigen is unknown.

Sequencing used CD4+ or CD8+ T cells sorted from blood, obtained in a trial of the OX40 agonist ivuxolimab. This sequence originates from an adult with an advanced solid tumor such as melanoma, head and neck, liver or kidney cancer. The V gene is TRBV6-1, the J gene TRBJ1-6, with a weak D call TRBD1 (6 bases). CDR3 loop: CASSDFLRDISPPLHF. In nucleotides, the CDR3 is TGTGCCAGCAGTGACTTTTTACGGGACATCTCCCCACCCCTCCACTTT.